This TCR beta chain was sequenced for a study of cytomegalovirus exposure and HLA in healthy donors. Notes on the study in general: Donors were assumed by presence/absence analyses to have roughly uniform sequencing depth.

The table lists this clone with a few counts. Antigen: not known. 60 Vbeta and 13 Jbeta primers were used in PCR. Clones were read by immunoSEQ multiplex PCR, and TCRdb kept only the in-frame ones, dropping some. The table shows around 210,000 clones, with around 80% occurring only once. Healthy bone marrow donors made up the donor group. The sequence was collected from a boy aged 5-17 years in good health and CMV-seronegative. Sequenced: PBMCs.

The DNA of the CDR3 is TGTGCCAGCAGCTCCGTGGGGGCGCAGGGAAACACCATATATTTT. Translated: CASSSVGAQGNTIYF. The V and J genes are TRBV6-5 and TRBJ1-3, with D possibly TRBD1 on 6 matching bases. This CDR3 has 15 residues. V was cut by 6 bases and J by 4 bases, with 16 bases left in between. Germline V CDR1 and CDR2: MNHEY, SVGAGI.